The sequence of this T cell receptor (beta chain) was determined in a study of blood T cell repertoires in COVID-19. Turning to the study itself: Whether acute or convalescent, the COVID-19 samples came from the United States, Italy and Spain. Sources were T cells, B-cell-depleted T cells, or PBMCs; the material itself was cDNA or gDNA.

In the original workflow: Estimation of nucleated cell counts relied on the amplification of reference gene primers. Sequencing used immunoSEQ multiplex PCR; TCRdb keeps in-frame clones, though not all of them. Clonal size and the V and J genes are those of that table, whereas D and trimming came from the DNA. The profile shows more than 80,000 clones, over 55% of them singletons. Sequenced: peripheral blood. The receptor was isolated from a human donor with acute or convalescent COVID-19. The donor label of this sample is uncertain.

The CDR3 DNA reads as TGTGCCAGCAGCGCGTCGGAGCCCCAGCATTTT. It yields the protein CASSASEPQHF. The chain couples TRBV7-4 to TRBJ1-5; no reliable D call. The CDR3 has 11 amino acids. CDR1 SGHVT and CDR2 SQSDAQ come from the germline V gene. The V gene lost 5 bases and the J gene lost 8 bases, with 7 bases spanning the gap.